Described below is a single T cell receptor beta chain sequence and its context. Which antigen it targets is not known. No base qualities exist here, and no much larger clone lies one base off it. The data were obtained in a study of beta chain features in type 1 diabetes listed by TCRdb under 2018. With respect to the entire study: Patients and healthy donors did not differ in mean age, gender distribution, total cell number or subset yield. A total of 85 million to 110 million sorted cells were examined across all samples, and RNA yield correlated strongly with the number of cells per subset. The study compared the TCRB repertoires of sorted circulating CD4+ T cell subsets in recently diagnosed type 1 diabetes patients with those in matched healthy donors. Regulatory and stem cell-like memory subsets were obtained from only 8 patients and about eight healthy donors, while naive and central memory subsets were obtained from all 30 or so donors. Summary of the overall study and its limitations: Because cDNA rather than genomic DNA was sequenced, highly expressing activated cells could have been over-represented, although no difference in activation and CD3 levels was found between groups. PCR might favor shorter templates, but patient and control samples were amplified and corrected together, so any skew would affect both groups equally. In all four CD4+ subsets, TCRB CDR3 length was moderately but significantly shorter in type 1 diabetes patients. Fewer insertions and more nucleotide deletions at VDJ recombination sites were observed in patients with type 1 diabetes, implying thymic rearrangement abnormalities. Because the HLA sub-analyses included only small numbers of individuals, any influence of HLA type on TCRB rearrangement was left unresolved. The naive, central memory and regulatory TCRB repertoires appeared to resemble one another more closely among patients than among healthy donors.

From each donor, a single peripheral blood sample of 100 to 150 mL on average was drawn into heparinised tubes. A BD FACSAria II and a panel including CD45RO, CCR7, CD25, CD127, CD95 and CD27 were used to sort naive, central memory, regulatory and stem cell-like memory CD4+ T cells. A purity above 98% was achieved for all sorted populations. PBMCs were isolated right away by Lymphoprep density gradient centrifugation and were stained directly, without culture. To minimize batch effects, samples were stained and sorted in pairs, one healthy donor with one patient per experiment. All of the isolated RNA was reverse transcribed with the High Capacity cDNA Reverse Transcription Kit, so expressed TCRB transcripts were sequenced. Deep immunoSEQ sequencing was applied to naive, central memory and regulatory T cell samples, giving an average of roughly 3.5 million total reads per sample. After sorted cells were lysed in RLT buffer, RNA was extracted with DNase-treated RNeasy Micro or Mini kits, with the choice depending on cell number. To prevent cross-contamination, each cell subset was processed individually, whereas patient and healthy donor samples were processed jointly. The immunoSEQ multiplex PCR was used to amplify TCRB sequences from cDNA, yielding 87-bp fragments that span the CDR3 region. Sequencing of the amplicons was performed on the Illumina HiSeq platform. In the source study's methods: Synthetic template baselines were used to correct PCR bias computationally, reads within Hamming distance 2 were collapsed, and singletons that could not be merged were discarded. Reads were aligned against IMGT to assign V, D and J genes, CDR3 length and insertions or deletions at six rearrangement sites. Within each subset, clonotype counts were normalized to the number of sorted cells before true diversity and Gini coefficients were calculated with the tcR R package. The overlap coefficient, calculated on TCRB nucleotide sequences, was used to quantify repertoire sharing. As a proxy for the pre-selection repertoire, out-of-frame TCRB sequences from naive cells were analyzed. Sourced from immuneACCESS, this table was stored by TCRdb with only in-frame sequences that have V and J called. A share of the clones is absent; for the studies checked, an unresolved V gene accounts for under half, and the remainder has no known explanation. The V and J calls and clone size were taken over from that table, and D and trimming were inferred from the DNA. The table for this sample lists roughly 340,000 clones; roughly 12% of them were counted only once. The top ten clones comprise around 0.0099% of the sample.

V is clipped by 3 bases and J by 4 bases, and the sequence between their germline boundaries is 13 bases long. There are 15 amino acids in the CDR3, from cysteine to phenylalanine inclusive. Just CDR3 DNA is preserved here, 45 bases in frame from base 1. The germline V gene (reference sequence) gives CDR1 as MNHEY and CDR2 as SMNVEV. This clonotype was sampled from a young woman with type 1 diabetes. The chain is made from TRBV27 and TRBJ1-5, and TRBD1 may be the D gene, going by 6 matching bases. Sequenced: naive CD4+ T cells from blood. Taken with the paper, the label for cell subset or site translates to: true naive CD4+ T cells. The nucleotides are TGTGCCAGCAGTTTGGAGACAGGTGCGAATCAGCCCCAGCATTTT. Its coded protein is CASSLETGANQPQHF.